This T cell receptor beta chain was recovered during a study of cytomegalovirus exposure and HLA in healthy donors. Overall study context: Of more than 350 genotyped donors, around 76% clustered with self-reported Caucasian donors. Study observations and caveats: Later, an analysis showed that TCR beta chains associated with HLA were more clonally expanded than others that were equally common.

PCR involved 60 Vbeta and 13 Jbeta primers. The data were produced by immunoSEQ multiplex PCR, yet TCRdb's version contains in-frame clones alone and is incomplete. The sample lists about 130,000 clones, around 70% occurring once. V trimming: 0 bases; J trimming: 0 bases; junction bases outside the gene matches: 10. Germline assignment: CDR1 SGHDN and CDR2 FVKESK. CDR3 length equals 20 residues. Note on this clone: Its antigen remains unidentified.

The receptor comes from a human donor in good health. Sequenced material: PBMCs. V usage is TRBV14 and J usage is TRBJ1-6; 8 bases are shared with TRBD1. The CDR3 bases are TGTGCCAGCAGCCAAGATGGGGACAGGCTGGGGGTCTCCTATAATTCACCCCTCCACTTT. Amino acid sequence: CASSQDGDRLGVSYNSPLHF.